The 4 T cell receptor beta chains given below trace back to one sample, sequenced in a study of cytomegalovirus exposure and HLA in healthy donors. In the PCR, 60 Vbeta and 13 Jbeta primers were used. The assay was immunoSEQ multiplex PCR, and TCRdb's table has in-frame clones only and misses some. The sample lists 130,000 to 150,000 clones, 65% to 85% occurring once. The sequenced sample was PBMCs. All receptors derive from a man aged 18 to 30 in good health and CMV-seronegative.

This clone showed up just a few times. The gene calls are TRBV5-1 and TRBJ1-1, with D possibly being TRBD1 (6 bases). The length of the CDR3 is 13 residues. In germline, CDR1 is SGHRS, CDR2 YFSETQ. V lost 6 bases and J lost 4, with 13 bases in between. CDR3 nucleotide sequence: TGCGCCAGCACCGCGGGGGCGACCACTGAAGCTTTCTTT. Its protein is CASTAGATTEAFF.

The V and J genes are TRBV18 and TRBJ1-5, with D unresolved. Germline V gene sequence: CDR1 KGHSH, CDR2 LQKENI. Trimming shortened V by 2 bases and J by 10 bases, and 12 bases separated the two germline ends. This CDR3 region has 13 residues. CDR3 protein: CASSPKEGSPQHF. Here the CDR3 DNA reads TGTGCCAGCTCACCAAAGGAGGGATCACCCCAGCATTTT.

This chain joins TRBV5-8 and TRBJ1-5; 8 bases fit TRBD1. J gave up 5 bases and V 3 bases, and 7 bases lay outside the gene matches. Germline V CDR1 and CDR2: SGHTS, YDEGEE. The length of the CDR3 is 15 residues. CDR3 bases: TGTGCCAGCAGCTCAGCCGGGACAGGCTATCAGCCCCAGCATTTT. This codes for CASSSAGTGYQPQHF.

The V and J genes are TRBV5-1 and TRBJ2-5; D is unclear. CDR3 size: 14 residues. The ends were cut back, 2 bases at V and 0 bases at J, with 8 bases in the middle. Germline V gene lookup returns CDR1 SGHRS and CDR2 YFSETQ. This CDR3 reads CASSLLTYQETQYF. DNA for the CDR3: TGCGCCAGCAGCTTATTGACTTACCAAGAGACCCAGTACTTC.